Listed below are T cell receptor beta chains from one sample, sequenced in a study of cytomegalovirus exposure and HLA in healthy donors. Produced via immunoSEQ multiplex PCR; TCRdb's table is partial and in-frame only. Seen here are about 180,000 clones, approximately 86% observed once, and the top ten hold approximately 2.5%. Sequences were obtained from PBMCs. These receptors were collected from a man younger than 30 in good health and CMV-seropositive. CDR3s include the opening cysteine and the closing phenylalanine or tryptophan. The D gene is left open where the match is weak. The size of a clone is reported for some rows only, either as once, few or many, or as a class for expanded clones.

. | TRBJ2-3 | TRBD1 | TRBV18 | 12 | CASYQGEDTQYF | TGTGCCAGCTACCAGGGGGAGGATACGCAGTATTTT
. | TRBJ2-1 | TRBD2 | TRBV7-3 | 15 | CASSLSSGEYNEQFF | TGTGCCAGCAGCCTAAGTAGCGGGGAATACAATGAGCAGTTCTTC
once | TRBJ2-1 | . | TRBV28 | 15 | CASSLNRGSYNEQFF | TGTGCCAGCAGTTTGAATAGGGGCTCCTACAATGAGCAGTTCTTC
. | TRBJ2-5 | . | TRBV6-5 | 14 | CASSLRGLGETQYF | TGTGCCAGCAGTCTACGGGGACTCGGAGAGACCCAGTACTTC
. | TRBJ1-2 | . | TRBV5-1 | 14 | CASSDSFLNYGYTF | TGCGCCAGCAGCGACAGTTTCTTAAACTATGGCTACACCTTC
once | TRBJ1-2 | . | TRBV7-2 | 15 | CASSSQGGANYGYTF | TGTGCCAGCAGCTCTCAAGGGGGGGCTAACTATGGCTACACCTTC
. | TRBJ1-5 | . | TRBV28 | 13 | CASSHGAEQPQHF | TGTGCCAGCAGCCATGGGGCAGAACAGCCCCAGCATTTT
. | TRBJ2-2 | TRBD2 | TRBV28 | 14 | CASSALAGGGELFF | TGTGCCAGCAGTGCTCTAGCGGGAGGAGGGGAGCTGTTTTTT
. | TRBJ2-3 | TRBD1 | TRBV19 | 13 | CASSMWRDRTQYF | TGTGCCAGTAGTATGTGGCGGGACAGGACGCAGTATTTT
. | TRBJ1-1 | . | TRBV2 | 13 | CASSEGGLGEAFF | TGTGCCAGCAGTGAAGGAGGGCTGGGTGAAGCTTTCTTT
. | TRBJ2-7 | . | TRBV28 | 11 | CATLDIYEQYF | TGTGCCACCTTAGACATCTACGAGCAGTACTTC
. | TRBJ1-2 | TRBD1 | TRBV9 | 16 | CASSVDGTGVNGGYTF | TGTGCCAGCAGCGTAGACGGGACAGGGGTAAATGGAGGCTACACCTTC
. | TRBJ1-1 | . | TRBV7-6 | 13 | CASSSRAFTEAFF | TGTGCCAGCAGCTCCAGGGCTTTCACTGAAGCTTTCTTT
. | TRBJ2-7 | . | TRBV11-2 | 15 | CASSAAGTSIHEQYF | TGTGCCAGCAGCGCTGCCGGGACTTCCATCCACGAGCAGTACTTC
. | TRBJ2-5 | . | TRBV18 | 12 | CASSPLRETQYF | TGTGCCAGCTCACCGCTCCGGGAGACCCAGTACTTC
. | TRBJ2-3 | . | TRBV30 | 15 | CAWSAGLGLGDTQYF | TGTGCCTGGAGTGCGGGACTGGGCCTAGGGGATACGCAGTATTTT
. | TRBJ1-5 | . | TRBV4-3 | 13 | CASSQDQGQPQHF | TGCGCCAGCAGCCAAGACCAGGGGCAGCCCCAGCATTTT
many | TRBJ2-2 | . | TRBV19 | 15 | CASSLRWGKSGELFF | TGTGCCAGTAGTTTACGCTGGGGCAAGTCCGGGGAGCTGTTTTTT
. | TRBJ2-3 | . | TRBV10-3 | 15 | CAIRTRRGRTDTQYF | TGTGCCATCAGGACAAGGCGGGGGCGGACAGATACGCAGTATTTT
. | TRBJ1-1 | . | TRBV20-1 | 10 | CSASLPEAFF | TGCAGTGCTAGCCTCCCCGAAGCTTTCTTT
. | TRBJ2-1 | TRBD1 | TRBV7-9 | 16 | CASSGQGPGSYNEQFF | TGTGCCAGCTCGGGACAGGGGCCGGGGTCCTACAATGAGCAGTTCTTC
. | TRBJ2-7 | TRBD1 | TRBV6-6 | 15 | CASSKRQGANYEQYF | TGTGCCAGCAGTAAACGACAGGGGGCTAATTACGAGCAGTACTTC
few | TRBJ2-1 | . | TRBV11-1 | 15 | CASSLRVDGDNEQFF | TGTGCCAGCAGCCTGAGAGTTGACGGGGATAATGAGCAGTTCTTC
. | TRBJ2-7 | TRBD1 | TRBV7-2 | 14 | CASSPTGDRGEQYF | TGTGCCAGCAGCCCAACAGGGGATCGAGGCGAGCAGTACTTC
few | TRBJ2-7 | TRBD1 | TRBV4-2 | 14 | CASSPDRGVDEQYF | TGTGCCAGCAGCCCTGACAGGGGTGTCGACGAGCAGTACTTC
few | TRBJ1-1 | TRBD1 | TRBV2 | 12 | CASSRGTAEAFF | TGTGCCAGCAGCCGTGGGACAGCTGAAGCTTTCTTT
once | TRBJ2-1 | . | TRBV27 | 11 | CASSRGNEQFF | TGTGCCAGCAGTCGAGGGAATGAGCAGTTCTTC
. | TRBJ2-7 | . | TRBV11-2 | 13 | CASSKGYGSEQYF | TGTGCCAGCAGCAAGGGCTATGGGAGCGAGCAGTACTTC
. | TRBJ2-7 | . | TRBV27 | 14 | CASSLARVRGEQYF | TGTGCCAGCAGTTTAGCCAGGGTTAGGGGCGAGCAGTACTTC
. | TRBJ2-1 | TRBD2 | TRBV27 | 16 | CASSLMSSGNPNEQFF | TGTGCCAGCAGTTTAATGTCTAGCGGGAACCCTAATGAGCAGTTCTTC
. | TRBJ1-3 | TRBD1 | TRBV7-2 | 16 | CASSSRTGAKGNTIYF | TGTGCCAGCAGCTCGAGGACAGGGGCAAAAGGAAACACCATATATTTT
. | TRBJ2-1 | TRBD1 | TRBV5-4 | 14 | CASSLGDSDNEQFF | TGTGCCAGCAGCTTGGGGGACAGTGACAATGAGCAGTTCTTC
. | TRBJ2-7 | TRBD1 | TRBV7-2 | 14 | CASSLARKGAEQYF | TGTGCCAGCAGCTTGGCCCGCAAGGGGGCCGAGCAGTACTTC
once | TRBJ2-7 | TRBD1 | TRBV4-3 | 16 | CASSQEGQGTPYEQYF | TGCGCCAGCAGCCAAGAAGGACAGGGCACCCCCTACGAGCAGTACTTC
. | TRBJ2-7 | . | TRBV27 | 14 | CASKPAEGTYEQYF | TGTGCCAGCAAACCAGCTGAGGGCACCTACGAGCAGTACTTC
. | TRBJ2-1 | TRBD2 | TRBV7-9 | 16 | CALFIVRGRANNEQFF | TGTGCCCTATTCATCGTACGCGGGAGGGCCAACAATGAGCAGTTCTTC
. | TRBJ2-1 | TRBD2 | TRBV27 | 15 | CASSPYPSGMLEQFF | TGTGCCAGCAGTCCTTACCCTAGCGGGATGCTTGAGCAGTTCTTC
once | TRBJ1-2 | . | TRBV6-5 | 13 | CASSYPRGDGYTF | TGTGCCAGCAGTTACCCCAGGGGAGATGGCTACACCTTC
. | TRBJ2-1 | . | TRBV7-8 | 14 | CASSLVGTNNEQFF | TGTGCCAGCAGCTTAGTAGGGACAAACAATGAGCAGTTCTTC
once | TRBJ2-5 | TRBD1 | TRBV7-9 | 16 | CASSLATGGTQRAQYF | TGTGCCAGCAGCTTAGCGACAGGGGGTACACAAAGGGCCCAGTACTTC
. | TRBJ1-2 | . | TRBV7-2 | 16 | CASSFTPPWTRGGYTF | TGTGCCAGCAGCTTTACCCCTCCCTGGACAAGAGGAGGCTACACCTTC
. | TRBJ1-3 | TRBD1 | TRBV7-9 | 18 | CASSEWSRQGSSGNTIYF | TGTGCCAGCAGCGAGTGGTCCCGACAGGGGAGCTCTGGAAACACCATATATTTT
. | TRBJ2-2 | . | TRBV6-6 | 14 | CASTQTRNTGELFF | TGTGCCAGCACTCAGACACGGAACACCGGGGAGCTGTTTTTT
. | TRBJ2-2 | . | TRBV9 | 13 | CASSVGGAGELFF | TGTGCCAGCAGCGTAGGCGGGGCCGGGGAGCTGTTTTTT
. | TRBJ1-1 | . | TRBV9 | 14 | CASSVDGRNTEAFF | TGTGCCAGCAGCGTAGATGGGCGGAACACTGAAGCTTTCTTT